A selection of T cell receptor beta chains follows, all from one sample in a study of blood T cell repertoires in COVID-19. TCRdb's table, derived via immunoSEQ multiplex PCR, lists solely in-frame clones and lacks some. The sample records some 240,000 clones, around 84% being singletons. The source material was PBMCs or T cells enriched from blood (not recorded which). The receptors originated from a man aged 25-45 years with acute COVID-19. Each CDR3 is given with its conserved first and last residue. A D gene is named only where the DNA matches it firmly. Rows may omit the clone size; those that give it use once, few, many or a size class.

abundance: -
j_gene: TRBJ2-1
v_gene: TRBV6-5
d_gene: -
CDR3aa: CASSYFGGEGEQFF
CDR3nt: TGTGCCAGCAGTTACTTCGGGGGTGAGGGGGAGCAGTTCTTC

abundance: -
j_gene: TRBJ2-3
v_gene: TRBV19
d_gene: TRBD2
CDR3aa: CASTPGGGTDTQYF
CDR3nt: TGTGCCAGTACTCCGGGGGGGGGCACAGATACGCAGTATTTT

abundance: -
j_gene: TRBJ1-1
v_gene: TRBV9
d_gene: -
CDR3aa: CASSVVEGGTAFF
CDR3nt: TGTGCCAGCAGCGTAGTCGAAGGGGGTACGGCTTTCTTT

abundance: few
j_gene: TRBJ1-3
v_gene: TRBV4-1
d_gene: -
CDR3aa: CASSARDGNTIYF
CDR3nt: TGCGCCAGCAGCGCCAGGGATGGAAACACCATATATTTT

abundance: -
j_gene: TRBJ2-3
v_gene: TRBV24-1
d_gene: -
CDR3aa: CATSDSLRTDTQYF
CDR3nt: TGTGCCACCAGTGATTCCCTTCGCACAGATACGCAGTATTTT

abundance: -
j_gene: TRBJ2-1
v_gene: TRBV3-1/TRBV3-2
d_gene: TRBD2
CDR3aa: CASSQLAGGLDEQFF
CDR3nt: TGTGCCAGCAGCCAGCTAGCGGGGGGCCTCGATGAGCAGTTCTTC

abundance: once
j_gene: TRBJ2-3
v_gene: TRBV29-1
d_gene: -
CDR3aa: CSVEGAPARDTQYF
CDR3nt: TGCAGCGTTGAGGGGGCACCGGCCAGGGATACGCAGTATTTT

abundance: few
j_gene: TRBJ1-6
v_gene: TRBV6-5
d_gene: -
CDR3aa: CASSRTRSVNSPLHF
CDR3nt: TGTGCCAGCAGCCGGACTAGATCCGTTAATTCACCCCTCCACTTT

abundance: -
j_gene: TRBJ2-1
v_gene: TRBV9
d_gene: TRBD2
CDR3aa: CASSASREGEYNEQFF
CDR3nt: TGTGCCAGCAGCGCATCGCGGGAGGGGGAGTACAATGAGCAGTTCTTC

abundance: -
j_gene: TRBJ1-3
v_gene: TRBV5-5
d_gene: TRBD1
CDR3aa: CASSLGRQGGRNTIYF
CDR3nt: TGTGCCAGCAGCTTGGGGCGACAGGGAGGAAGAAACACCATATATTTT

abundance: few
j_gene: TRBJ2-1
v_gene: TRBV7-2
d_gene: -
CDR3aa: CASSLARGRANEQFF
CDR3nt: TGTGCCAGCAGCTTAGCGAGGGGGAGGGCGAATGAGCAGTTCTTC

abundance: once
j_gene: TRBJ1-2
v_gene: TRBV11-2
d_gene: -
CDR3aa: CASSFGEGYGYTF
CDR3nt: TGTGCCAGCAGCTTTGGGGAGGGCTATGGCTACACCTTC

abundance: -
j_gene: TRBJ1-4
v_gene: TRBV7-3
d_gene: -
CDR3aa: CASSLRGGSNEKLFF
CDR3nt: TGTGCCAGCAGCTTAAGGGGAGGTTCTAATGAAAAACTGTTTTTT

abundance: -
j_gene: TRBJ2-2
v_gene: TRBV9
d_gene: TRBD2
CDR3aa: CASSAPSGGAGTGELFF
CDR3nt: TGTGCCAGCAGCGCCCCTAGCGGGGGGGCCGGAACCGGGGAGCTGTTTTTT

abundance: -
j_gene: TRBJ1-1
v_gene: TRBV27
d_gene: -
CDR3aa: CASSPSPGRTNTEAFF
CDR3nt: TGTGCCAGCAGTCCTTCACCCGGACGGACTAACACTGAAGCTTTCTTT

abundance: -
j_gene: TRBJ1-1
v_gene: TRBV19
d_gene: -
CDR3aa: CASSMYYTEAFF
CDR3nt: TGTGCCAGTAGTATGTACTACACTGAAGCTTTCTTT